These 25 T cell receptor beta chains were all obtained from the same sample, sequenced in a study of blood T cell repertoires in COVID-19 (dated by TCRdb to 2018 to 2021). Receptors were amplified or captured by the immunoSEQ multiplex PCR assay. The table was pulled from immuneACCESS by TCRdb, which kept in-frame rearrangements only. Such tables lose some clones; where checked, under half of the loss comes from unresolved V genes, and the rest has no known cause. Here the sample has about 150,000 clones; 88% occur a single time. The ten largest clones add up to approximately 2.4% of the sample. Sequenced: peripheral blood. The receptors originated from a human donor in a cohort sampled during active COVID-19.

This clone was seen once. The chain joins TRBV20-1 to TRBJ1-2; no clear D gene. Between the trimmed V and J ends, which lost 3 bases and 3 bases, there was a span of 8 bases. From germline, CDR1 is DFQATT and CDR2 SNEGSKA (reference sequence). CDR3 length equals 12 residues. CDR3 DNA sequence: TGCAGTGCTAGTTCCGGGGACTATGGCTACACCTTC. This gives the protein CSASSGDYGYTF.

The rearrangement uses TRBV4-1 and TRBJ2-1; 7 bases match TRBD2. The CDR3 totals 17 residues. Unmatched junction bases numbered 16, after V lost 4 bases and J lost 7 bases. The germline V gene encodes CDR1 MGHRA and CDR2 YSYEKL. This chain's CDR3 is CASSPSLTSAGINEQFF. The CDR3 nucleotides read TGCGCCAGCAGCCCCTCCCTTACTAGCGCGGGGATAAATGAGCAGTTCTTC.

The chain links TRBV6-2 or TRBV6-3 to TRBJ2-7, with D maybe TRBD2 (6 bases). The CDR3 covers 14 residues. V lost 2 bases, J lost 2 bases, and 10 bases lay in between. Germline-derived CDR1 and CDR2 are MNHEY and SVGEGT. The CDR3 spells CASSYGGGTYEQYF. The CDR3, as DNA: TGTGCCAGCAGTTACGGGGGAGGTACCTACGAGCAGTACTTC.

This clone was counted a single time. This chain uses TRBV29-1 with TRBJ2-3; possible D gene TRBD2, 6 bases. Germline V gene sequence: CDR1 SQVTM, CDR2 ANQGSEA. CDR3 length equals 14 residues. V lost 5 bases and J lost 0, with 12 bases in between. The CDR3 spells CSVMVGTSTDTQYF. CDR3 in DNA: TGCAGCGTTATGGTAGGGACTAGCACAGATACGCAGTATTTT.

This clone has only a few counts. CDR3 amino acids: CAWSVTGGNTEAFF. CDR3 bases: TGTGCCTGGAGTGTTACAGGGGGGAACACTGAAGCTTTCTTT. The V gene is TRBV30, the J gene TRBJ1-1; 8 bases agree with TRBD1. Per the germline V gene, CDR1 is GTSNPN and CDR2 is SVGIG (reference sequence). The CDR3 spans 14 residues. V dropped 0 bases and J dropped 1; count of bases not matched to a gene: 1.

CDR3 sequence reads: CASSLRGAKRYF. The CDR3 bases are TGTGCCAGCAGCCTCAGGGGGGCCAAGCGGTACTTC. The chain recombines TRBV28 with TRBJ2-7, with a possible D match to TRBD1 (7 bases). V lost 6 bases and J 12 bases, leaving 18 bases between the germline ends. Germline V gives CDR1 MDHEN, CDR2 SYDVKM. CDR3 size: 12 residues.

The rearrangement joins TRBV6-5 to TRBJ2-3, with 7 positions matching TRBD2. V trimming: 4 bases; J trimming: 3 bases; junction bases outside the gene matches: 7. Per the germline V gene, CDR1 is MNHEY and CDR2 is SVGAGI. The CDR3 extends over 15 amino acids. The CDR3 protein is CASSSLRRGTDTQYF. CDR3 DNA sequence: TGTGCCAGCAGTTCTCTTCGGCGGGGGACAGATACGCAGTATTTT.

The chain combines TRBV5-6 with TRBJ1-4; D is undetermined. V gave up 2 bases and J gave up 5 bases, with 7 bases separating them. The germline V gene encodes CDR1 SGHDT and CDR2 YYEEEE. This CDR3 comprises 13 residues. The CDR3 DNA follows: TGTGCCAGCAGCTTAGCCGGGAATGAAAAACTGTTTTTT. Residues: CASSLAGNEKLFF.

The gene calls are TRBV3-1 (or the pseudogene TRBV3-2) and TRBJ2-2, with 8 bases fitting TRBD1. Germline CDR1 and CDR2: LGHDT and YNNKEL (reference sequence). With V trimmed by 0 bases and J by 5 bases, 5 bases remained unmatched. The CDR3 has 16 amino acids. Written as DNA, the CDR3 is TGTGCCAGCAGCCAAGAATGGGACAGGACTACCGGGGAGCTGTTTTTT. This translates into CASSQEWDRTTGELFF.

In this sample, this clone turned up many times. The J gene is TRBJ1-5, the V gene TRBV15; 10 nucleotides line up with TRBD1. From germline, CDR1 is LNHNV and CDR2 YYDKDF (reference sequence). The CDR3 is made up of 16 amino acids. The V gene end was trimmed by 3 bases and the J gene end by 5 bases; junction bases not matched to a gene: 7. CDR3 bases: TGTGCCACCAGCAGCGGGGGGACAGGGGCCTATCAGCCCCAGCATTTT. It is translated as CATSSGGTGAYQPQHF.

V gene TRBV5-1 combines with J gene TRBJ2-1; TRBD2 matches at 9 bases. The CDR3 runs 14 residues. Germline trimming cut 0 bases from V and 5 bases from J; bases unmatched to any gene: 0. Germline-derived CDR1 and CDR2 are SGHRS and YFSETQ. As DNA, the CDR3 is TGCGCCAGCAGCTTGGCTAGCGGGAACAATGAGCAGTTCTTC. Residues: CASSLASGNNEQFF.

The chain employs TRBV6-2 or TRBV6-3 and TRBJ1-1; D is unclear. There are 13 residues in the CDR3. Germline values: CDR1 MNHEY, CDR2 SVGEGT. Trimming took 1 base from V and 5 from J, leaving 8 bases between them. This CDR3 reads CASSYFGETEAFF. The CDR3 DNA sequence: TGTGCCAGCAGTTACTTTGGGGAGACTGAAGCTTTCTTT.

This chain uses TRBV6-1 with TRBJ1-6; TRBD1 agrees at 9 bases. CDR1 MNHNS and CDR2 SASEGT come from the germline V gene. V lost 2 bases and J lost 6; bases outside the gene matches: 2. The CDR3 length is 15 residues. This CDR3 is CASSELGQGNSPLHF. The CDR3 nucleotides are TGTGCCAGCAGTGAATTGGGACAGGGTAATTCACCCCTCCACTTT.

As DNA, the CDR3 is TGCGCCAGCAGCCTGAGGGCATCGGTGGGCTCCTACGAGCAGTACTTC. This gives the protein CASSLRASVGSYEQYF. The chain combines TRBV5-1 with TRBJ2-7, with TRBD2 as a possible D gene (5 bases). CDR3 length: 16 amino acids. The V gene lost 4 bases and the J gene lost 0 bases, with 17 bases spanning the gap. CDR1 is SGHRS, CDR2 YFSETQ, per germline.

The J gene is TRBJ1-6, the V gene TRBV7-2; 9 nucleotides agree with TRBD1. The CDR3 extends over 14 amino acids. CDR1 SGHTA and CDR2 FQGNSA come from the germline V gene. The trim removed 3 bases at V and 10 bases at J, leaving 4 bases unmatched. The CDR3 protein is CASSLGQGGSPLHF. The CDR3 coding sequence is TGTGCCAGCAGCTTGGGACAGGGCGGATCACCCCTCCACTTT.

This clone has a handful of counts. CDR3 nucleotides: TGTGCCTGGAGTCGGGAGGGCACTGAAGCTTTCTTT. It translates to CAWSREGTEAFF. The genes are TRBV30 and TRBJ1-1, with D uncertain. V gave up 2 bases and J gave up 4 bases, with 8 bases separating them. CDR3 length: 12 amino acids. The V gene's germline CDR1 is GTSNPN and CDR2 SVGIG (reference sequence).

This clone has just a few counts. This sequence joins TRBV24-1 and TRBJ2-1, with 9 bases lining up with TRBD1. The germline gives CDR1 KGHDR, CDR2 SFDVKD. The junction had 9 bases not matched to a gene; V was cut back by 3 bases and J by 4 bases. This CDR3 has 17 residues. CDR3 in amino acids: CATSDLGGQGSYNEQFF. The DNA of the CDR3 is TGTGCCACCAGTGATCTGGGGGGACAGGGATCGTACAATGAGCAGTTCTTC.

Concerning this clone itself: The junction shows a germline mismatch at one end, possibly a read error. The chain is built from TRBV7-7 and TRBJ2-3; maybe TRBD1 (6 bases). CDR3 length: 17 amino acids. Germline-derived CDR1 and CDR2 are SSHAT and FNYEAQ (reference sequence). In DNA, the CDR3 is TGTGCTAGCAGCTCCCGGACAGAACGAGCTAGCACAGATACGCAGTATTTT. Amino acid sequence: CASSSRTERASTDTQYF.

This chain joins TRBV14 and TRBJ2-2; 7 nucleotides match TRBD2. The CDR3 runs to 14 residues. Unmatched junction bases numbered 7, after V lost 4 bases and J lost 8 bases. The V gene's germline CDR1 is SGHDN and CDR2 FVKESK. The CDR3 region is CASSPRTSRGELFF. The CDR3 DNA follows: TGTGCCAGCAGCCCCCGGACTAGTCGGGGGGAGCTGTTTTTT.

The chain joins TRBV14 to TRBJ2-3, with D perhaps matching TRBD1 (6 bases). This CDR3 has 14 amino acids. The germline V gene has CDR1 SGHDN and CDR2 FVKESK. V lost 4 bases to trimming and J lost 5 bases, with 13 bases between them. CDR3 residues: CASSPGAWGDTQYF. The CDR3 nucleotides are TGTGCCAGCAGCCCAGGGGCATGGGGAGATACGCAGTATTTT.

This sequence joins TRBV6-5 and TRBJ1-1; 7 positions agree with TRBD1. V shed 6 bases and J 4 bases; nucleotides not matched to a gene: 5. The CDR3 has 13 residues. The V gene's germline CDR1 is MNHEY and CDR2 SVGAGI. CDR3 in DNA: TGTGCCAGCAGAGACAGGGTGCTCACTGAAGCTTTCTTT. Translated: CASRDRVLTEAFF.

The chain has TRBV24-1 and TRBJ2-6; 7 bases map to TRBD2. The CDR3 length is 16 residues. With V trimmed by 2 bases and J by 2 bases, 2 bases remained unmatched. In germline, CDR1 is KGHDR, CDR2 SFDVKD. The chain's CDR3 is CATSDWGGAGANVLTF. The CDR3, as DNA: TGTGCCACCAGTGATTGGGGGGGTGCTGGGGCCAACGTCCTGACTTTC.

J is TRBJ2-5 and V is TRBV3-1 (or the pseudogene TRBV3-2); TRBD2 matches at 10 bases. CDR3 length: 14 amino acids. V lost 8 bases, J lost 1 base, and 4 bases stayed unmatched. Germline V CDR1 and CDR2: LGHDT, YNNKEL (reference sequence). This CDR3 reads CASPQREGQETQYF. The CDR3 DNA sequence: TGTGCCAGCCCCCAGCGGGAGGGCCAAGAGACCCAGTACTTC.

This rearrangement joins TRBV6-5 to TRBJ2-7, with 8 nucleotides matching TRBD1. Unmatched junction bases numbered 3, after V lost 8 bases and J lost 3 bases. Per the germline V gene, CDR1 is MNHEY and CDR2 is SVGAGI. There are 12 residues in the CDR3. CDR3 coding DNA: TGTGCCAGCGGACAGGGAATCTACGAGCAGTACTTC. Protein: CASGQGIYEQYF.

In its sample, this clone was seen a few times. J is TRBJ2-2 and V is TRBV10-1; D might be TRBD2 (6 bases). Trimming removed 0 bases at V and 6 bases at J, with 14 bases between. The germline V gene has CDR1 WNHNN and CDR2 SYGVQD (reference sequence). There are 16 residues in the CDR3. CDR3 DNA sequence: TGCGCCAGCAGTGAGTCTAAGGATAGCGGTTCCGGGGAGCTGTTTTTT. Protein product: CASSESKDSGSGELFF.